Shown below are 27 T cell receptor beta chains from a single sample sequenced in a study of siplizumab effects on memory and regulatory T cells. Data came from immunoSEQ multiplex PCR; TCRdb stores just in-frame clones and leaves some out. The sample yields 100,000 or so clones, 75% to 95% seen once. Material: CD4+ T cells sorted from blood. The receptors originated from a human donor in good health. Some clones in this sample may be carry-over from other donors' samples.

To note about this clone: One junction end disagrees with the germline gene, perhaps due to a read error. V usage is TRBV6-1 and J usage is TRBJ2-5; 9 nucleotides match TRBD1. Germline loops: CDR1 MNHNS, CDR2 SASEGT. The CDR3 extends over 16 amino acids. In DNA form, the CDR3 reads TGTGCCAGCAGTGAAACCCTACAGGGGGCGCGGGAGACCCGGTACTTC. It is translated as CASSETLQGARETRYF.

This clone has a handful of counts. V is TRBV9 and J is TRBJ1-4, with D tentatively TRBD1 (6 bases). From germline, CDR1 is SGDLS and CDR2 YYNGEE. V was pared by 2 bases and J by 3 bases, with 17 bases between. The CDR3 loop spans 17 amino acids. The CDR3 nucleotides read TGTGCCAGCAGCGTTGGGGCCCAGGGGCGGGCTAATGAAAAACTGTTTTTT. Amino acids: CASSVGAQGRANEKLFF.

The rearrangement joins TRBV27 to TRBJ2-7; perhaps TRBD2 as D (6 bases). The ends were cut back, 3 bases at V and 3 bases at J, with 12 bases in the middle. The CDR3 spans 14 residues. Germline V gene sequence: CDR1 MNHEY, CDR2 SMNVEV (reference sequence). DNA for the CDR3: TGTGCCAGCAGTTTCTCGGAGGGCGGCTACGAGCAGTACTTC. Protein product: CASSFSEGGYEQYF.

The gene calls are TRBV5-1 and TRBJ2-1; TRBD1 aligns across 10 bases. V trimming: 0 bases; J trimming: 10 bases; junction bases outside the gene matches: 13. The length of the CDR3 is 17 residues. The germline V gene has CDR1 SGHRS and CDR2 YFSETQ. CDR3: CASSLATGTGDYGEQFF. CDR3 in DNA: TGCGCCAGCAGCTTGGCAACCGGGACAGGGGATTACGGGGAGCAGTTCTTC.

This clone was seen only once. This chain uses TRBV5-4 with TRBJ1-4; D is undetermined. Trimming stripped 4 bases from V and 8 bases from J, with 15 bases between. Germline CDR1 and CDR2: SGHNT and YYREEE (reference sequence). The CDR3 is 14 amino acids. The CDR3 region has the DNA TGTGCCAGCAGCCTCTATCTCGAAGGGGAAAAACTGTTTTTT. This gives the protein CASSLYLEGEKLFF.

The chain employs TRBV5-6 and TRBJ1-3; TRBD1 aligns across 7 bases. The trim removed 4 bases at V and 3 bases at J, leaving 4 bases unmatched. The CDR3 has 14 amino acids. Germline V lookup: CDR1 SGHDT, CDR2 YYEEEE. The CDR3 loop reads CASSRGTVGNTIYF. CDR3 DNA: TGTGCCAGCAGCCGGGGGACAGTTGGAAACACCATATATTTT.

V gene TRBV5-8 combines with J gene TRBJ1-5; D might be TRBD1 (5 bases). The V end lost 0 bases, the J end lost 6 bases, and 13 bases lay between the germline ends. The CDR3 loop spans 15 amino acids. Germline values: CDR1 SGHTS, CDR2 YDEGEE. The CDR3 region has the DNA TGTGCCAGCAGCTTGGAAGGGGTAACGGGTCAGCCCCAGCATTTT. This sequence encodes CASSLEGVTGQPQHF.

CDR3 region: CASSQTADTQYF. CDR3 bases: TGTGCCAGCTCCCAGACGGCAGATACGCAGTATTTT. This rearrangement joins TRBV6-5 to TRBJ2-3; no reliable D call. The CDR3 is 12 amino acids. Trimming stripped 8 bases from V and 4 bases from J, with 10 bases between. Germline V gene lookup returns CDR1 MNHEY and CDR2 SVGAGI.

The chain links TRBV10-1 to TRBJ2-3; 11 bases line up with TRBD2. The CDR3 extends over 16 amino acids. The germline CDR1 and CDR2 sequences are WNHNN and SYGVQD (reference sequence). V was clipped by 6 bases and J by 1 base; unmatched bases: 6. The CDR3 DNA reads as TGCGCCAGCAGCTTGATAGCGGGAGGGGGCACAGATACGCAGTATTTT. Its translation: CASSLIAGGGTDTQYF.

The rearrangement uses TRBV5-1 and TRBJ1-4, with a tentative D call TRBD1 (5 bases). V lost 3 bases, J lost 1 base, and 10 bases lay in between. CDR3 length: 15 residues. Looked up from germline, CDR1 is SGHRS and CDR2 is YFSETQ. CDR3 nucleotide sequence: TGCGCCAGCAGCTCTGGGCAGGGAACTAATGAAAAACTGTTTTTT. It is translated as CASSSGQGTNEKLFF.

The chain combines TRBV19 with TRBJ1-2; D gene uncertain. Trimming took off 4 bases at V and 4 bases at J, with 13 bases between the two ends. The CDR3 totals 14 residues. The V gene's germline CDR1 is LNHDA and CDR2 SQIVND (reference sequence). The CDR3 nucleotides read TGTGCCAGTAGTAGGGCTCGTATTGGCTATGGCTACACCTTC. It is translated as CASSRARIGYGYTF.

The chain uses TRBV2 and TRBJ2-3, with unresolved D. The CDR3 has 16 residues. V was cut by 3 bases and J by 3 bases, with 16 bases left in between. CDR1 SNHLY and CDR2 FYNNEI come from the germline V gene. Here the CDR3 reads CASSDGFQRETDTQYF. The DNA for the CDR3 is TGTGCCAGCAGTGACGGGTTTCAGAGAGAGACAGATACGCAGTATTTT.

The gene calls are TRBV13 and TRBJ1-5; D perhaps matches TRBD1 (5 bases). The V end lost 5 bases, the J end lost 6 bases, and 11 bases lay between the germline ends. CDR1 is PRHDT and CDR2 is FYEKMQ in the germline V gene (reference sequence). The CDR3 length is 13 residues. CDR3 amino acids: CASSPGGGQPQHF. DNA of the CDR3: TGTGCCAGCAGCCCCGGGGGGGGTCAGCCCCAGCATTTT.

The V call is TRBV18, the J call TRBJ2-5; D might be TRBD2 (6 bases). The CDR3 has 17 residues. Germline assignment: CDR1 KGHSH and CDR2 LQKENI. V was cut by 0 bases and J by 5 bases, with 19 bases left in between. In DNA form, the CDR3 reads TGTGCCAGCTCACCACCGAAGACGGGAGTACCTCGGGAGACCCAGTACTTC. Translation gives CASSPPKTGVPRETQYF. Full variable domain (remainder filled in from reference TRBV18 and TRBJ2-5): NAGVMQNPRHLVRRRGQEARLRCSPMKGHSHVYWYRQLPEEGLKFMVYLQKENIIDESGMPKERFSAEFPKEGPSILRIQQVVRGDSAAYFCASSPPKTGVPRETQYFGPGTRLLVL.

The sample holds one count of this clone. The chain couples TRBV27 to TRBJ2-7, with D perhaps assigned TRBD1 or TRBD2 (5 bases each). CDR1 and CDR2 (germline): MNHEY, SMNVEV (reference sequence). V gave up 0 bases and J gave up 2 bases, with 17 bases separating them. The CDR3 sequence is 17 residues long. The CDR3: CASSLSIPGPKTYEQYF. The CDR3 DNA reads as TGTGCCAGCAGTTTATCGATCCCGGGACCGAAGACCTACGAGCAGTACTTC.

This sequence joins TRBV7-8 and TRBJ2-7; possibly TRBD1 for D (6 bases). Trimming pared 1 base from V and 6 bases from J, leaving 10 bases between. The CDR3 runs to 13 residues. Germline CDR1 is SGHVS and CDR2 is FQNEAQ. CDR3 sequence reads: CASSLVAGVEQYF. The CDR3, as DNA: TGTGCCAGCAGCTTAGTAGCAGGGGTCGAGCAGTACTTC.

This clone was counted a few times. The chain recombines TRBV13 with TRBJ1-1, with 12 bases aligning to TRBD1. The V gene end was trimmed by 6 bases and the J gene end by 4 bases; junction bases not matched to a gene: 9. Germline values: CDR1 PRHDT, CDR2 FYEKMQ (reference sequence). CDR3 length: 16 residues. CDR3: CASRTGTGGVGTEAFF. CDR3 sequence (DNA): TGTGCCAGCAGGACCGGGACAGGGGGCGTGGGCACTGAAGCTTTCTTT.

This clone was counted only a few times. The rearrangement joins TRBV10-2 to TRBJ1-2; unclear D gene. CDR1 WSHSY and CDR2 SAAADI come from the germline V gene. The CDR3 extends over 14 amino acids. Between the trimmed V and J ends, which lost 3 bases and 8 bases, there was a span of 16 bases. CDR3 residues: CASSDPTQVGGYTF. The CDR3 nucleotides read TGCGCCAGCAGTGACCCGACGCAGGTCGGCGGCTACACCTTC.

The CDR3 nucleotides are TGTGCCATCAGTGAGAGGTCGCCCTACGAGCAGTACTTC. Translation gives CAISERSPYEQYF. V is TRBV10-3 and J is TRBJ2-7; D is unresolved. The germline V gene encodes CDR1 ENHRY and CDR2 SYGVKD. This CDR3 is 13 amino acids long. V was pared by 2 bases and J by 2 bases, with 7 bases between.

The chain combines TRBV7-8 with TRBJ2-1, with a tentative D call TRBD2 (6 bases). The CDR3 consists of 15 residues. V dropped 8 bases and J dropped 2 bases, with 16 bases sitting between them. CDR1 SGHVS and CDR2 FQNEAQ come from the germline V gene. CDR3 DNA: TGTGCCAGCCAGACGGGAGTTAGCCCCTACAATGAGCAGTTCTTC. It is translated as CASQTGVSPYNEQFF.

The CDR3 loop is CASGPLTGNTEAFF. CDR3 nucleotides: TGTGCCAGCGGACCCTTGACGGGGAACACTGAAGCTTTCTTT. The chain combines TRBV25-1 with TRBJ1-1, with D unclear. Germline CDR1 and CDR2: MGHDK and SYGVNS. The CDR3 sequence is 14 residues long. Trimming removed 8 bases from V and 1 base from J, with 14 bases in between.

In DNA, the CDR3 is TGTGCCAGCAGGGTCGGGACCGGGGAGACCCAGTACTTC. Translated, it gives CASRVGTGETQYF. This chain connects TRBV6-5 to TRBJ2-5; either TRBD1 or TRBD2 may supply D (5 bases each). This CDR3 is built from 13 residues. Trimming left V 6 bases short and J 5 bases short, with 13 bases between. Germline V gene data show CDR1 as MNHEY and CDR2 as SVGAGI.

This sequence joins TRBV19 and TRBJ1-4; D uncertain. V lost 7 bases to trimming and J lost 0 bases, with 12 bases between them. This CDR3 has 15 residues. From germline, CDR1 is LNHDA and CDR2 SQIVND (reference sequence). Here the CDR3 reads CASTSAAATNEKLFF. DNA for the CDR3: TGTGCCAGTACCTCGGCGGCTGCAACTAATGAAAAACTGTTTTTT.

The rearrangement uses TRBV5-1 and TRBJ2-1, with 15 bases matching TRBD2. This CDR3 has 15 residues. From germline, CDR1 is SGHRS and CDR2 YFSETQ. The junction had 4 bases not matched to a gene; V was cut back by 4 bases and J by 8 bases. The CDR3 DNA is TGCGCCAGCAGCCCGGGACTAGCGGGAGGCGATGAGCAGTTCTTC. This sequence encodes CASSPGLAGGDEQFF.

This sequence joins TRBV5-1 and TRBJ2-3; 8 nucleotides agree with TRBD2. The CDR3 sequence is 15 residues long. CDR1 and CDR2 from the germline V gene are SGHRS and YFSETQ. After removal of 4 bases from V and 3 bases from J, the junction contained 7 bases not matched to a gene. The CDR3 sequence is CASSGTGGLTDTQYF. The CDR3 DNA reads as TGCGCCAGCAGCGGGACGGGAGGGCTTACAGATACGCAGTATTTT.

The chain is built from TRBV7-3 and TRBJ1-3; unclear D gene. The CDR3 consists of 17 residues. Germline loops: CDR1 SGHTA, CDR2 FQGTGA. Deletions cut 1 base from V and 5 bases from J, with 18 bases between. The CDR3 DNA is TGTGCCAGCAGCTTAAGGGGTGCCCCAAGTCGACGAAACACCATATATTTT. Its protein is CASSLRGAPSRRNTIYF.

The chain employs TRBV30 and TRBJ1-1, with a weak D call TRBD1 (6 bases). The CDR3 is made up of 14 amino acids. V was cut by 2 bases and J by 3 bases, with 13 bases left in between. Germline CDR1 and CDR2: GTSNPN and SVGIG (reference sequence). DNA for the CDR3: TGTGCCTGGAGTCCCGGGGGGCCTGACACTGAAGCTTTCTTT. Translation gives CAWSPGGPDTEAFF.